Listed below are T cell receptor beta chains from one sample, sequenced in a study of control samples from healthy donors and cancer patients. Measured with immunoSEQ multiplex PCR; TCRdb has only the in-frame clones, and not every one. The sample lists 20,000 to 30,000 clones; roughly 93% were seen once. The sequencing input was PBMCs. All receptors derive from a middle-aged man with lung cancer. The CDR3 runs from the conserved cysteine through the conserved F or W. The D gene is left open where the match is weak. Expanded clones get a size class; other rows say once, few or many, or leave the size out.

v_gene	j_gene	d_gene	abundance	CDR3aa	CDR3nt
TRBV14	TRBJ1-5	-	once	CASSRGAGNQPQHF	TGTGCCAGCAGCCGGGGGGCCGGCAATCAGCCCCAGCATTTT
TRBV5-6	TRBJ1-1	TRBD1	-	CASSFLDRETEAFF	TGTGCCAGCAGCTTCTTGGACAGGGAAACTGAAGCTTTCTTT
TRBV27	TRBJ1-1	TRBD1	-	CASRNNQGAEAFF	TGTGCCAGCAGGAACAATCAGGGGGCGGAAGCTTTCTTT
TRBV30	TRBJ2-3	-	-	CAWRLGGGEDTQYF	TGTGCCTGGAGGTTGGGGGGGGGCGAGGATACGCAGTATTTT
TRBV7-9	TRBJ2-7	TRBD1	-	CASTGQGDYEQYF	TGTGCCAGCACCGGACAGGGAGATTACGAGCAGTACTTC
TRBV12-5	TRBJ1-1	-	once	CASGLSEKPTVNTEAFF	TGTGCTAGTGGTTTGAGTGAAAAACCGACCGTGAACACTGAAGCTTTCTTT
TRBV7-9	TRBJ1-3	-	-	CASSLNIGNTIYF	TGTGCCAGCAGTCTAAACATAGGAAACACCATATATTTT
TRBV27	TRBJ2-5	TRBD2	-	CASSRLREGVRGTQYF	TGTGCCAGCAGCCGATTACGGGAGGGGGTTCGAGGGACCCAGTACTTC
TRBV27	TRBJ2-7	TRBD2	-	CASSQLGGIQTYEQYF	TGTGCCAGCAGTCAGCTGGGGGGGATCCAAACCTACGAGCAGTACTTC
TRBV6-2/TRBV6-3	TRBJ1-2	TRBD1	-	CASSSRTGPPYGYTF	TGTGCCAGCAGCTCCAGGACAGGGCCACCGTATGGCTACACCTTC
TRBV12-3/TRBV12-4	TRBJ1-6	-	-	CASSLWVSPLHF	TGTGCCAGCAGTTTATGGGTCTCACCCCTCCACTTT
TRBV10-3	TRBJ1-1	-	-	CAISESMGARTEAFF	TGTGCCATCAGTGAGTCTATGGGGGCGCGGACTGAAGCTTTCTTT
TRBV18	TRBJ2-6	TRBD1	-	CASSPPGQGAGANVLTF	TGTGCCAGCTCACCACCAGGACAGGGCGCTGGGGCCAACGTCCTGACTTTC
TRBV28	TRBJ1-2	TRBD1	-	CASSSGQTYGYTF	TGTGCCAGCAGTTCGGGACAGACATATGGCTACACCTTC
TRBV6-5	TRBJ2-1	-	-	CASSYSAGQGLDEQFF	TGTGCCAGCAGTTACTCGGCGGGGCAGGGGTTGGATGAGCAGTTCTTC
TRBV29-1	TRBJ1-6	TRBD1	-	CSVATGGSDSPLHF	TGCAGCGTGGCGACAGGGGGTTCGGATTCACCCCTCCACTTT
TRBV7-9	TRBJ1-4	-	-	CASSLVGSRLFF	TGTGCCAGCAGCTTAGTAGGTAGCAGACTGTTTTTT
TRBV3-1/TRBV3-2	TRBJ2-7	-	-	CASSQYRAGYEQYF	TGTGCCAGCAGCCAATATCGGGCGGGGTACGAGCAGTACTTC
TRBV18	TRBJ1-2	-	-	CASSPSTGSGGYTF	TGTGCCAGCTCACCATCTACAGGGTCGGGCGGCTACACCTTC
TRBV30	TRBJ1-4	TRBD1	-	CAWSVQGGLNNEKLFF	TGTGCCTGGAGTGTACAGGGGGGGCTAAACAATGAAAAACTGTTTTTT
TRBV3-1/TRBV3-2	TRBJ1-2	-	-	CASSQDLSESAGYTF	TGTGCCAGCAGCCAAGATTTGTCAGAGAGCGCTGGCTACACCTTC
TRBV2	TRBJ1-2	-	-	CASLLLTGGGYTF	TGTGCCAGCCTTCTTTTGACAGGAGGCGGCTACACCTTC
TRBV2	TRBJ1-2	-	-	CASSTDPGLYGYTF	TGTGCCAGCAGTACCGACCCTGGCCTCTATGGCTACACCTTC
TRBV5-8	TRBJ1-2	TRBD1	once	CASSLTGAGGYGYTF	TGTGCCAGCAGCTTAACTGGTGCAGGGGGCTATGGCTACACCTTC
TRBV28	TRBJ1-5	-	-	CASSLKLAVYSNQPQHF	TGTGCCAGCAGTTTAAAACTGGCAGTCTATAGCAATCAGCCCCAGCATTTT
TRBV2	TRBJ2-3	-	-	CASSSVADTDTQYF	TGTGCCAGCAGTTCGGTCGCAGACACAGATACGCAGTATTTT
TRBV18	TRBJ1-6	TRBD1	-	CASRQGSNSPLHF	TGTGCCAGCCGACAGGGGAGTAATTCACCCCTCCACTTT
TRBV4-1	TRBJ2-2	TRBD2	-	CASSQTSGSNTGELFF	TGCGCCAGCAGCCAGACTAGCGGGTCGAACACCGGGGAGCTGTTTTTT
TRBV4-3	TRBJ2-3	TRBD1	-	CASSSPGQGLDTQYF	TGCGCCAGCAGCTCCCCGGGACAGGGACTGGATACGCAGTATTTT